What follows describes a single T cell receptor beta chain. Its matching antigen is unknown. The data belong to a study of cytomegalovirus exposure and HLA in healthy donors. Across the study: Early on, a data release was issued that held tens of millions of unique TCRs from HLA-typed donors. Study-wide results and caveats: The study designated 164 TCR beta chains cytomegalovirus-associated. Productive status was seen about 87% or about 30% of the time for most TCR beta V segments in an earlier analysis.

Use of 60 Vbeta and 13 Jbeta primers characterized the PCR. Clones were sequenced by immunoSEQ multiplex PCR, and TCRdb holds only the in-frame ones, with some missing. The table shows about 120,000 clones, with approximately 77% occurring only once. The material sequenced was PBMCs. The TCR was taken from a man aged 18 to 30 in good health and CMV-seronegative.

The CDR3 DNA follows: TGTGCCAGCAGCCCGTTTGGACAGGGCGGTAGGACGTACGAGCAGTACTTC. The encoded protein is CASSPFGQGGRTYEQYF. V gene TRBV5-4 combines with J gene TRBJ2-7; 8 bases map to TRBD1. Unmatched junction bases numbered 16, after V lost 4 bases and J lost 4 bases. Germline-derived CDR1 and CDR2 are SGHNT and YYREEE (reference sequence). This CDR3 has 17 amino acids.